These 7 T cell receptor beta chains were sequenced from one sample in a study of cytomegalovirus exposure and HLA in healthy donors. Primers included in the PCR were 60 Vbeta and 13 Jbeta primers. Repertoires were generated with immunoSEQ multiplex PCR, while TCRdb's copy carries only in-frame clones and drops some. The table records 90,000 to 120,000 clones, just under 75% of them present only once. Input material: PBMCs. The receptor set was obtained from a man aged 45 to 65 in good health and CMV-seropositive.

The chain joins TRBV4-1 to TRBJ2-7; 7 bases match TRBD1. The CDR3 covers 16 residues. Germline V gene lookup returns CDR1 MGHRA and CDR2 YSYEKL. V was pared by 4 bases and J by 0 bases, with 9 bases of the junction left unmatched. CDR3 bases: TGCGCCAGCAGCCCCCGACCGGGACAGTCCTCCTACGAGCAGTACTTC. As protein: CASSPRPGQSSYEQYF.

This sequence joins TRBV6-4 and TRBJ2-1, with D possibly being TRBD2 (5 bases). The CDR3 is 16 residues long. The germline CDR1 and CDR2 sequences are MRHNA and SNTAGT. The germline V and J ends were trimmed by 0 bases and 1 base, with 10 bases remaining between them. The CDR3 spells CASSDSETTSYNEQFF. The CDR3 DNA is TGTGCCAGCAGTGACTCCGAGACTACTTCCTACAATGAGCAGTTCTTC.

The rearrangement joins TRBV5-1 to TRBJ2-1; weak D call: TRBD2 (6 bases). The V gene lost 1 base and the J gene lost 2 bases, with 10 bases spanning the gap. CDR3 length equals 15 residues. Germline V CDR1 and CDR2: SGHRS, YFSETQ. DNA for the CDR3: TGCGCCAGCAGCTTGTCCGGGGGAACCTACAATGAGCAGTTCTTC. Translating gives CASSLSGGTYNEQFF.

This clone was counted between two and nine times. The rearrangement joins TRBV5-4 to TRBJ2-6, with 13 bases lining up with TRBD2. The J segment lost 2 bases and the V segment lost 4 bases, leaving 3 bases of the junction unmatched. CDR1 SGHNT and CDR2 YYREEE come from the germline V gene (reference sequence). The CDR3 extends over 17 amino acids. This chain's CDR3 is CASSRLAGGPGANVLTF. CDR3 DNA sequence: TGTGCCAGCAGCAGACTAGCGGGAGGCCCTGGGGCCAACGTCCTGACTTTC.

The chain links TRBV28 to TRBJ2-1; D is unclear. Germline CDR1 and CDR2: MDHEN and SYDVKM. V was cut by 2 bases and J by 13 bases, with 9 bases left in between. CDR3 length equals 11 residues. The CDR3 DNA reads TGTGCCAGCAGTTTAGAAGGCGGTCAGTTCTTC. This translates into CASSLEGGQFF.

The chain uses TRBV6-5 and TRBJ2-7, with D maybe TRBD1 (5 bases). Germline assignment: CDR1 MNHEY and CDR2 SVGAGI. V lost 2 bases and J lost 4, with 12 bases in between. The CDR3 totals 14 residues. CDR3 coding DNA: TGTGCCAGCAGTTACCGGCAACCAGGGTACGAGCAGTACTTC. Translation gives CASSYRQPGYEQYF.

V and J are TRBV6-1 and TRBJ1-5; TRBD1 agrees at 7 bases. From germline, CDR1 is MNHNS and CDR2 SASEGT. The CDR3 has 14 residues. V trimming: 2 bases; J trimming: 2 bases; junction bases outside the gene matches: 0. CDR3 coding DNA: TGTGCCAGCAGTGAAAGGGGGCGCAATCAGCCCCAGCATTTT. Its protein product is CASSERGRNQPQHF.